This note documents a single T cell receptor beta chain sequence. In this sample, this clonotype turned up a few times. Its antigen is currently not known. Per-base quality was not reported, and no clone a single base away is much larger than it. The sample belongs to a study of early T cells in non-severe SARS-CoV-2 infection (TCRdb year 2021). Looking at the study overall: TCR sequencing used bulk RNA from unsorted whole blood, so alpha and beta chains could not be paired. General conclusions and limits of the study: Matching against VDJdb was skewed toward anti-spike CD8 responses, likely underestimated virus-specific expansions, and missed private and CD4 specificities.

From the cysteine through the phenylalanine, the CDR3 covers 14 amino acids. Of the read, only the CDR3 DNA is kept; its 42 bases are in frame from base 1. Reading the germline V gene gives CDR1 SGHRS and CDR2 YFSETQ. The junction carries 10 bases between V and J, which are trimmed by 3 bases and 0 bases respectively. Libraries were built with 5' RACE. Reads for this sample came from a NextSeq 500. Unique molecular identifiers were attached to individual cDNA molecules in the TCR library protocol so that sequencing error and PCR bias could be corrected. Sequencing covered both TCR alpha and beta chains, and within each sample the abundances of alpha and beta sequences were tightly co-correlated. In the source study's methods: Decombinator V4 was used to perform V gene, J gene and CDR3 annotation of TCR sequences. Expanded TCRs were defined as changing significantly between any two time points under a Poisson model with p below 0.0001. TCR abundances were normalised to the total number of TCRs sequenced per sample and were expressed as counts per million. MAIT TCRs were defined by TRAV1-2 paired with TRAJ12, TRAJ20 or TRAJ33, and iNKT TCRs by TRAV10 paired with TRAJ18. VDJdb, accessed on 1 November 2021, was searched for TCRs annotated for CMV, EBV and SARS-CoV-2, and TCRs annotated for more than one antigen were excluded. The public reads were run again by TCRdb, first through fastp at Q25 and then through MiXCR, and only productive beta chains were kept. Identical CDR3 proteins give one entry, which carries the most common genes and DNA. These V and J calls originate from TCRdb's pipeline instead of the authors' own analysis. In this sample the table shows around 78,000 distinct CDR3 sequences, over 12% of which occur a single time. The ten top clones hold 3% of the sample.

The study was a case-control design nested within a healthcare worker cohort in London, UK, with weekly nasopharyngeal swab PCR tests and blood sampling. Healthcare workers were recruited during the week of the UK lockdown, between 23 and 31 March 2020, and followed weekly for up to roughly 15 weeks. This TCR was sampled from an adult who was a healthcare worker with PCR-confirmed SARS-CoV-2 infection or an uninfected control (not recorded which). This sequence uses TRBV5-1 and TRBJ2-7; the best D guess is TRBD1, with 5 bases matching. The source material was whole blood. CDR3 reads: CASSSGYNSYEQYF. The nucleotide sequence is TGCGCCAGCAGCTCAGGGTATAACTCCTACGAGCAGTACTTC.